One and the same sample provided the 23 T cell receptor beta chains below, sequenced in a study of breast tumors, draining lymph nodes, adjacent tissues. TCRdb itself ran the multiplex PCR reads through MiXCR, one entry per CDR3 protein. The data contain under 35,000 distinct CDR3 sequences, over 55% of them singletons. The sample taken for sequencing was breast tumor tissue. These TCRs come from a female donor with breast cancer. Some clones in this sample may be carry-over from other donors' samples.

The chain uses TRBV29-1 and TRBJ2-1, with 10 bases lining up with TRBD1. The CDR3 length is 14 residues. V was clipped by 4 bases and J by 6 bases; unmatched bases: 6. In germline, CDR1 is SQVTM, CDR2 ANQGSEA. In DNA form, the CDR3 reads TGCAGCGTTGGGGGACAGGGGCGAGGCAATGAGCAGTTCTTC. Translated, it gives CSVGGQGRGNEQFF.

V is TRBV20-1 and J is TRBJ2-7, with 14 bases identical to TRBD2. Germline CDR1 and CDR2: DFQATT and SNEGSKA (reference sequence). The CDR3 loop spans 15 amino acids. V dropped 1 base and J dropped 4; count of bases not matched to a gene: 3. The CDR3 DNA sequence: TGCAGTGCTAGAGGGACTAGCGGGAGGCATTACGAGCAGTACTTC. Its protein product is CSARGTSGRHYEQYF.

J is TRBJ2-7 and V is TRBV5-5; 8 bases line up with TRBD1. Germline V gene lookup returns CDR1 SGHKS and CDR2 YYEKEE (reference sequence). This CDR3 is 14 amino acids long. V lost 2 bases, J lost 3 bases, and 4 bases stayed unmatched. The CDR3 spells CASSFGDRIYEQYF. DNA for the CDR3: TGTGCCAGCAGCTTCGGGGACAGGATCTACGAGCAGTACTTC.

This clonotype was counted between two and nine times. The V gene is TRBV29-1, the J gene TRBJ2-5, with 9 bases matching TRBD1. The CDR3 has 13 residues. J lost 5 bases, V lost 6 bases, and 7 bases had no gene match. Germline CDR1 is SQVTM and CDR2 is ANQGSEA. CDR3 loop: CSVTGTGWETQYF. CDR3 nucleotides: TGCAGCGTAACCGGGACAGGGTGGGAGACCCAGTACTTC.

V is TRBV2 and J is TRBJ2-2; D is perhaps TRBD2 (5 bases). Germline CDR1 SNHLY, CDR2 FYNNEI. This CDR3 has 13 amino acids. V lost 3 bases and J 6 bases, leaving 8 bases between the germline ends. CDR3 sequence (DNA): TGTGCCAGCAGTGACCGAGGGTCCGGGGAGCTGTTTTTT. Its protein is CASSDRGSGELFF.

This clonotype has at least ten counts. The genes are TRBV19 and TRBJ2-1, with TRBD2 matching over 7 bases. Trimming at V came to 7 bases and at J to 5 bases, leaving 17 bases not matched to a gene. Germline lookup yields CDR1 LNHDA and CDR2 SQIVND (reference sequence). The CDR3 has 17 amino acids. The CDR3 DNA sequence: TGTGCCAGTACTAGCACCGGGAGGCGGCGGGGAAACAATGAGCAGTTCTTC. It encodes CASTSTGRRRGNNEQFF.

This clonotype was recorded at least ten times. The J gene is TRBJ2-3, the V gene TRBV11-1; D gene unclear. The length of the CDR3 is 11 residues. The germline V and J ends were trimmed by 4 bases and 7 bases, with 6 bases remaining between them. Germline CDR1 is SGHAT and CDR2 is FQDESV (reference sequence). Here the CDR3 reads CASSSAYTQYF. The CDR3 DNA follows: TGTGCCAGCAGCTCAGCCTATACGCAGTATTTT. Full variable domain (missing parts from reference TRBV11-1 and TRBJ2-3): EAEVAQSPRYKITEKSQAVAFWCDPISGHATLYWYRQILGQGPELLVQFQDESVVDDSQLPKDRFSAERLKGVDSTLKIQPAELGDSAMYLCASSSAYTQYFGPGTRLTVL.

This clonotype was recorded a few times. CDR3 region: CSGVPAGAQETQYF. CDR3 nucleotides: TGCAGCGGAGTCCCGGCGGGGGCTCAAGAGACCCAGTACTTC. The rearrangement links TRBV29-1 to TRBJ2-5; D is possibly TRBD2 (7 bases). Looked up from germline, CDR1 is SQVTM and CDR2 is ANQGSEA. Trimming removed 7 bases from V and 2 bases from J, with 17 bases in between. This CDR3 comprises 14 residues.

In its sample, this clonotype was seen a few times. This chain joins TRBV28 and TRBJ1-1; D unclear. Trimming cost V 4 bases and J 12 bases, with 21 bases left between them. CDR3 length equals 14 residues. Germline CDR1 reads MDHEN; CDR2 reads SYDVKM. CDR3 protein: CASSSTIPEMSTFF. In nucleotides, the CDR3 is TGTGCCAGCAGTTCCACAATACCTGAAATGAGCACTTTCTTT.

The CDR3 spells CASSSGGTREQYF. In DNA form, the CDR3 reads TGTGCCAGCAGTTCTGGCGGGACTAGGGAGCAGTACTTC. V is TRBV28 and J is TRBJ2-7; TRBD2 agrees at 8 bases. V dropped 4 bases and J dropped 7; count of bases not matched to a gene: 6. Germline CDR1 and CDR2: MDHEN and SYDVKM. There are 13 residues in the CDR3.

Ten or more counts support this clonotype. The CDR3 protein is CASSYSSGGQETQYF. DNA of the CDR3: TGTGCCAGCAGTTACTCGAGCGGGGGGCAAGAGACCCAGTACTTC. The chain joins TRBV6-5 to TRBJ2-5, with 9 bases lining up with TRBD2. There are 15 residues in the CDR3. Germline-derived CDR1 and CDR2 are MNHEY and SVGAGI. Unmatched junction bases numbered 1, after V lost 0 bases and J lost 2 bases.

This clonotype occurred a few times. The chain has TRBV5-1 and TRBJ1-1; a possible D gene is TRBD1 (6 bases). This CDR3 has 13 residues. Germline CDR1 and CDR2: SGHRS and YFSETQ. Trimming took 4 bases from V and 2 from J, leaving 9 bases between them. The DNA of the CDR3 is TGCGCCAGCAGCCCAGGGGTTAACACTGAAGCTTTCTTT. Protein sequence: CASSPGVNTEAFF.

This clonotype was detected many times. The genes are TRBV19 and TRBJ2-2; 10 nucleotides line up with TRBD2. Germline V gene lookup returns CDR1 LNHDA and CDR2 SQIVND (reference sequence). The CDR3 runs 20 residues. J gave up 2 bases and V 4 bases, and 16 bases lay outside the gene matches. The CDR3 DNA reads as TGTGCCAGTAGTACCCGATATTTAGCGGGAGGATCAAGTAACACCGGGGAGCTGTTTTTT. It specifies CASSTRYLAGGSSNTGELFF.

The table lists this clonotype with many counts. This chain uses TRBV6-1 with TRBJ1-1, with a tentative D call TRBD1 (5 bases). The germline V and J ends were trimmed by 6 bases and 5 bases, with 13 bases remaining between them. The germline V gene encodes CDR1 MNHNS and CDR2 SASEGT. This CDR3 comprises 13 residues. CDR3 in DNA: TGTGCCAGCAGCGGTGGGGGAGGAACTGAAGCTTTCTTT. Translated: CASSGGGGTEAFF.

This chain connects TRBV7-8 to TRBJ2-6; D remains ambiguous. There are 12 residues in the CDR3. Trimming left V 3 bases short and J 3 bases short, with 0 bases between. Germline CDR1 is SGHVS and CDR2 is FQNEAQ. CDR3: CASSFGANVLTF. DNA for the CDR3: TGTGCCAGCAGCTTTGGGGCCAACGTCCTGACTTTC.

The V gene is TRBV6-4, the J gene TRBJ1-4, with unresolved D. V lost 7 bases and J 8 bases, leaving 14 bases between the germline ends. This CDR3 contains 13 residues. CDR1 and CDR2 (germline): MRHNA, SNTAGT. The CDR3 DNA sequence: TGTGCCAGCATGCCGGGCCAAAGGGAAAAACTGTTTTTT. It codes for CASMPGQREKLFF.

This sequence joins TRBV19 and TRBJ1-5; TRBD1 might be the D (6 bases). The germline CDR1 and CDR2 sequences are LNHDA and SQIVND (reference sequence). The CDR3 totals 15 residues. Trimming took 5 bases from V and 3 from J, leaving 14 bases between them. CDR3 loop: CASSSSPGANQPQHF. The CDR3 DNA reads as TGTGCCAGTAGTTCCTCACCAGGGGCCAATCAGCCCCAGCATTTT.

Written as DNA, the CDR3 is TGTGCCAGTAGTATAGATTGCAGCTGTGGCTACACCTTC. This gives the protein CASSIDCSCGYTF. The chain combines TRBV19 with TRBJ1-2, with D unclear. V shed 0 bases and J shed 7 bases, with 9 bases lying between them. The CDR3 is 13 residues long. The germline CDR1 and CDR2 sequences are LNHDA and SQIVND (reference sequence).

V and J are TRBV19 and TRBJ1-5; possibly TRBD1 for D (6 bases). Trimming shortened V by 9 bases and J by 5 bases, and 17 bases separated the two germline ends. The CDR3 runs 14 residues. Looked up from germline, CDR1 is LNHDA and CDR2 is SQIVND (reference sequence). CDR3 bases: TGTGCCAGCCAAGGGGGTGCCCTCGATCAGCCCCAGCATTTT. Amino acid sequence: CASQGGALDQPQHF.

The CDR3 is CASSSGGGGQVLSYEQYF. DNA for the CDR3: TGTGCCAGCAGTTCCGGGGGCGGGGGACAGGTCCTCTCCTACGAGCAGTACTTC. The chain has TRBV28 and TRBJ2-7; maybe TRBD1 (8 bases). V lost 4 bases and J 0 bases, leaving 22 bases between the germline ends. Germline V CDR1 and CDR2: MDHEN, SYDVKM. The CDR3 runs to 18 residues.

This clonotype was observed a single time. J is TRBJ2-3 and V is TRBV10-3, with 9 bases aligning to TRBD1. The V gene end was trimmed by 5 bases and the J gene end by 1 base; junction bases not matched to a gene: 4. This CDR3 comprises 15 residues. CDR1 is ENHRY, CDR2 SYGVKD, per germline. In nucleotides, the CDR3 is TGTGCCATCAGTCAGGACAGGGGTGGCACAGATACGCAGTATTTT. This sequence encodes CAISQDRGGTDTQYF.

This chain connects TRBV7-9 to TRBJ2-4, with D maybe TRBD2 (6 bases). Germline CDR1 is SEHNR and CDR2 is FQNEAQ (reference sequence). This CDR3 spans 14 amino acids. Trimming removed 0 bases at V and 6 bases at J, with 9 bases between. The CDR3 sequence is CASSLARGGNIQYF. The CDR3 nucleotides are TGTGCCAGCAGCTTAGCAAGGGGAGGAAACATTCAGTACTTC. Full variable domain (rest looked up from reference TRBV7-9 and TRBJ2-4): DTGVSQNPRHKITKRGQNVTFRCDPISEHNRLYWYRQTLGQGPEFLTYFQNEAQLEKSRLLSDRFSAERPKGSFSTLEIQRTEQGDSAMYLCASSLARGGNIQYFGAGTRLSVL.

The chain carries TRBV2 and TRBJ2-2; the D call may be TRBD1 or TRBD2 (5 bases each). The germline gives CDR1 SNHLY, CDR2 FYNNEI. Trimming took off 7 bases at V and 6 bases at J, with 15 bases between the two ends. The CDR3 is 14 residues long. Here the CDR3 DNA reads TGTGCCAGCAAGCGCTACGGGGACGCCGGGGAGCTGTTTTTT. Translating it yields CASKRYGDAGELFF. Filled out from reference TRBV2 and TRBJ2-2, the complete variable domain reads EPEVTQTPSHQVTQMGQEVILRCVPISNHLYFYWYRQILGQKVEFLVSFYNNEISEKSEIFDDQFSVERPDGSNFTLKIRSTKLEDSAMYFCASKRYGDAGELFFGEGSRLTVL.